A single sample gave rise to the 17 T cell receptor beta chains below, sequenced in a study of cytomegalovirus exposure and HLA in healthy donors. 13 Jbeta primers and 60 Vbeta primers were used for the PCR. Some clones are missing from TCRdb's copy, which holds only in-frame ones; the method was immunoSEQ multiplex PCR. Its clone listing holds roughly 76,000 clones. The sequenced material came from PBMCs. The origin of the receptors is a female donor in good health and CMV-seropositive.

The rearrangement joins TRBV6-6 to TRBJ2-2; 8 bases map to TRBD2. The CDR3 is 13 residues long. J gave up 7 bases and V 5 bases, and 3 bases lay outside the gene matches. Germline CDR1 is MNHNY and CDR2 is SVGAGI (reference sequence). The CDR3 reads CASSPGTSGELFF. CDR3 nucleotide sequence: TGTGCCAGCAGTCCGGGGACTAGCGGGGAGCTGTTTTTT.

J is TRBJ2-7 and V is TRBV11-2; D gene unclear. Germline CDR1 reads SGHAT; CDR2 reads FQNNGV. V dropped 0 bases and J dropped 3 bases, with 15 bases sitting between them. CDR3 length: 16 residues. This CDR3 reads CASSLDSWQENYEQYF. As DNA, the CDR3 is TGTGCCAGCAGCTTAGATAGTTGGCAGGAAAACTACGAGCAGTACTTC.

This rearrangement joins TRBV6-6 to TRBJ1-4; 7 bases line up with TRBD1. Germline CDR1 MNHNY, CDR2 SVGAGI (reference sequence). The J segment lost 2 bases and the V segment lost 6 bases, leaving 9 bases of the junction unmatched. This CDR3 is built from 16 residues. The CDR3 DNA follows: TGTGCCAGCAGCTCCCGCTGGGACAGTACTAATGAAAAACTGTTTTTT. As protein: CASSSRWDSTNEKLFF.

This rearrangement joins TRBV6-5 to TRBJ1-4; D remains ambiguous. Germline CDR1 MNHEY, CDR2 SVGAGI. This CDR3 contains 15 residues. Trimming pared 0 bases from V and 7 bases from J, leaving 12 bases between. As DNA, the CDR3 is TGTGCCAGCAGTTACTCCCGGTCAATCGGTGAAAAACTGTTTTTT. Translated: CASSYSRSIGEKLFF.

The V and J genes are TRBV11-2 and TRBJ1-1; D unclear. Per germline, CDR1 SGHAT and CDR2 FQNNGV. V was clipped by 1 base and J by 4 bases, with 13 bases between them. CDR3 length equals 15 residues. The CDR3 DNA follows: TGTGCCAGCAGCTTAGGACCGGGGATGGGCACTGAAGCTTTCTTT. Its translation is CASSLGPGMGTEAFF.

The chain couples TRBV6-6 to TRBJ2-7; no clear D. The germline V and J ends were trimmed by 0 bases and 0 bases, with 12 bases remaining between them. Per germline, CDR1 MNHNY and CDR2 SVGAGI (reference sequence). The CDR3 loop spans 16 amino acids. DNA for the CDR3: TGTGCCAGCAGTTACTCGGTGGGCTCGAGCTCCTACGAGCAGTACTTC. Residues: CASSYSVGSSSYEQYF.

The V gene is TRBV5-4, the J gene TRBJ2-7, with 8 bases lining up with TRBD2. The CDR3 length is 15 residues. Germline CDR1 is SGHNT and CDR2 is YYREEE (reference sequence). J was trimmed by 6 bases and V by 4 bases; bases with no gene match: 12. The CDR3: CASSLPGLETGEQYF. The DNA of the CDR3 is TGTGCCAGCAGCCTCCCGGGACTAGAAACGGGCGAGCAGTACTTC.

J is TRBJ2-7 and V is TRBV19, with 7 nucleotides matching TRBD2. The J segment lost 5 bases and the V segment lost 6 bases, leaving 7 bases of the junction unmatched. The CDR3 spans 13 residues. Germline lookup yields CDR1 LNHDA and CDR2 SQIVND (reference sequence). DNA of the CDR3: TGTGCCAGTAGCCGGACTAGTGGCCACGAGCAGTACTTC. Residues: CASSRTSGHEQYF.

The chain carries TRBV28 and TRBJ2-7; 7 nucleotides line up with TRBD1. The CDR3 is made up of 15 amino acids. Losses at the gene ends were 6 bases for V and 3 bases for J; bases not matched to a gene: 11. Germline CDR1 is MDHEN and CDR2 is SYDVKM. DNA of the CDR3: TGTGCCAGCAGCCTCCCCTCCGGGACAGTCTACGAGCAGTACTTC. Protein: CASSLPSGTVYEQYF.

This chain connects TRBV28 to TRBJ1-1; TRBD1 aligns across 8 bases. The CDR3 spans 16 residues. Germline loops: CDR1 MDHEN, CDR2 SYDVKM. V dropped 1 base and J dropped 3; count of bases not matched to a gene: 7. This CDR3 is CASSLYLGQGDTEAFF. CDR3 DNA sequence: TGTGCCAGCAGTTTATACCTCGGACAGGGAGACACTGAAGCTTTCTTT.

The chain joins TRBV30 to TRBJ2-7; perhaps TRBD2 as D (5 bases). Deletions cut 2 bases from V and 4 bases from J, with 9 bases between. Germline CDR1 and CDR2: GTSNPN and SVGIG (reference sequence). The CDR3 covers 12 residues. CDR3 coding DNA: TGTGCCTGGAGTACGACGGGGTACGAGCAGTACTTC. It translates to CAWSTTGYEQYF.

The chain uses TRBV4-2 and TRBJ2-2, with D possibly matching TRBD2 (7 bases). V lost 2 bases, J lost 2 bases, and 15 bases lay in between. Germline V gene data show CDR1 as LGHNA and CDR2 as YNFKEQ. CDR3 length: 17 residues. The CDR3 DNA sequence: TGTGCCAGCAGCCAAAGTTGGGGGGGCCTTAACACCGGGGAGCTGTTTTTT. It codes for CASSQSWGGLNTGELFF.

The chain uses TRBV6-8 and TRBJ1-5, with 8 bases fitting TRBD1. After removal of 2 bases from V and 4 bases from J, the junction contained 4 bases not matched to a gene. Germline lookup yields CDR1 MNHGY and CDR2 SAAAGT. This CDR3 region has 15 residues. CDR3 nucleotides: TGTGCCAGCAGTTACCCCGGACAGGGAAATCAGCCCCAGCATTTT. Translating it yields CASSYPGQGNQPQHF.

This chain uses TRBV28 with TRBJ2-7, with D perhaps matching TRBD1 (5 bases). CDR3 length: 13 amino acids. Germline CDR1 and CDR2: MDHEN and SYDVKM. Deletions cut 6 bases from V and 3 bases from J, with 12 bases between. DNA for the CDR3: TGTGCCAGCAGCCCAGGGCCATACTACGAGCAGTACTTC. This translates into CASSPGPYYEQYF. Looking up the rest from reference TRBV28 and TRBJ2-7 gives the full variable domain: DVKVTQSSRYLVKRTGEKVFLECVQDMDHENMFWYRQDPGLGLRLIYFSYDVKMKEKGDIPEGYSVSREKKERFSLILESASTNQTSMYLCASSPGPYYEQYFGPGTRLTVT.

The chain uses TRBV30 and TRBJ1-6; tentative D call: TRBD1 (5 bases). V lost 4 bases and J lost 12, with 13 bases in between. The germline gives CDR1 GTSNPN, CDR2 SVGIG (reference sequence). The CDR3 is made up of 12 amino acids. The chain's CDR3 is CAWTSNRGPLHF. The CDR3 DNA is TGTGCCTGGACGTCAAATAGGGGACCCCTCCACTTT.

The gene calls are TRBV10-3 and TRBJ1-2; possibly TRBD1 for D (6 bases). With 3 bases removed from V and 8 bases from J, the gap between germline ends came to 13 bases. Per the germline V gene, CDR1 is ENHRY and CDR2 is SYGVKD. The CDR3 sequence is 13 residues long. CDR3 DNA: TGTGCCATCAGTGATCAACAGGGCTACGGCTACACCTTC. Protein: CAISDQQGYGYTF.

This chain joins TRBV6-5 and TRBJ2-1; weak D call: TRBD1 (6 bases). Per the germline V gene, CDR1 is MNHEY and CDR2 is SVGAGI. Trimming stripped 5 bases from V and 15 bases from J, with 14 bases between. This CDR3 contains 11 residues. The CDR3 protein is CASSTGTKTFF. DNA for the CDR3: TGTGCCAGCAGTACCGGGACAAAGACGTTCTTC.